This T cell receptor (beta chain) was observed in a study of follicular helper T cells after annual influenza vaccination. Each time point used about 40 to 100 mL of blood. On this clone: Its antigen is not identified.

Findings and limits, study-wide: ICOS+CD38+ cTfh clonality tracked population frequency, and its change tracked circulating plasmablast change. Recurrent ICOS+CD38+ cTfh clonotypes included tetramer and AIM influenza-specific ones.

Survey level resolution was used for TCRB sequencing. Libraries were prepared by immunoSEQ multiplex PCR; TCRdb keeps only in-frame clonotypes and omits some of them. The repertoire holds about 11,000 clones, with around four fifths as singletons. The receptor was derived from an adult who received the influenza vaccine. The sequences come from CXCR5- memory CD4+ T cells sorted from blood, collected 6 weeks after influenza vaccination.

The chain's CDR3 is CASSLGSPRGGFRQPQHF. For the CDR3, the DNA is TGTGCCAGCAGTTTAGGATCGCCCAGGGGCGGTTTTAGACAGCCCCAGCATTTT. The chain carries TRBV28 and TRBJ1-5, with a tentative D call TRBD1 (6 bases). V lost 2 bases and J 7 bases, leaving 24 bases between the germline ends. Germline V gene data show CDR1 as MDHEN and CDR2 as SYDVKM. This CDR3 region has 18 residues.